This TCR beta chain was sequenced during a study of T cell responses to AZD1222 COVID-19 vaccine. Study observations and caveats: Repertoires were obtained only post-peak T cell response. Clonal diversity was possibly underestimated, and the donors were mostly white British, with more females. Spike was spanned by vaccine-associated CD4 TCRs, which were dominant at 160-218 and 743-854.

This CDR3 is 14 amino acids long. CDR1 SGDLS and CDR2 YYNGEE come from the germline V gene. J gave up 4 bases and V 3 bases, and 3 bases lay outside the gene matches. For this clone: Its cognate antigen is unknown.

The protocol was immunoSEQ multiplex PCR, while the TCRdb copy is restricted to in-frame clones and leaves out a portion. Among some 150,000 clones listed, 88% were seen once. The receptor comes from an adult who received the MenACWY meningococcal vaccine as a control. Sequences were derived from peripheral blood, sampled 28 days after the second dose of the MenACWY control vaccine. The V and J genes are TRBV9 and TRBJ1-4; TRBD1 matches at 7 bases. This chain's CDR3 is CASSGGQLNEKLFF. CDR3 nucleotide sequence: TGTGCCAGCAGCGGGGGACAGCTTAATGAAAAACTGTTTTTT.